These 11 T cell receptor beta chains were all obtained from the same sample, sequenced in a study of a mutant IDH1 vaccine in newly diagnosed glioma. These receptors are not linked to any known antigen. The sample's time point: week 11, during vaccination. Each vaccine dose was 300 ug of mutant IDH1 20-mer peptide, with topical imiquimod. The table came from immunoSEQ multiplex PCR; TCRdb's copy has only in-frame clones and leaves some out. The sample contains around 130,000 clones, around four fifths of which appear only once. The sample consisted of PBMCs, taken from a glioma patient whose treatment included an IDH1 peptide vaccine. All receptors come from a man aged 40-50 years with glioma.

The chain links TRBV13 to TRBJ2-6, with D unresolved. The CDR3 length is 15 residues. The V gene's germline CDR1 is PRHDT and CDR2 FYEKMQ (reference sequence). V was shortened by 4 bases and J by 2 bases, with 9 bases between the two germline ends. The CDR3 spells CASSSDGPGANVLTF. The DNA of the CDR3 is TGTGCCAGCAGCTCGGACGGGCCTGGGGCCAACGTCCTGACTTTC.

This clone was seen a few times. The chain combines TRBV4-1 with TRBJ1-1; D is perhaps TRBD1 (6 bases). This CDR3 has 15 residues. Between the trimmed V and J ends, which lost 3 bases and 4 bases, there was a span of 15 bases. Germline values: CDR1 MGHRA, CDR2 YSYEKL. CDR3 residues: CASSQGARRGTEAFF. Written as DNA, the CDR3 is TGCGCCAGCAGCCAGGGGGCGCGGCGGGGCACTGAAGCTTTCTTT.

This chain joins TRBV19 and TRBJ2-7; 11 nucleotides line up with TRBD1. Germline CDR1 and CDR2: LNHDA and SQIVND (reference sequence). Unmatched junction bases numbered 7, after V lost 6 bases and J lost 3 bases. The CDR3 sequence is 15 residues long. DNA for the CDR3: TGTGCCAGTAGCCCGCCCGGGACAGGGGGCTACGAGCAGTACTTC. Its protein is CASSPPGTGGYEQYF.

In nucleotides, the CDR3 is TGTGCCAGCACCCTGGGGACAGGGGGGTATCAGCCCCAGCATTTT. Encoded protein: CASTLGTGGYQPQHF. The rearrangement links TRBV28 to TRBJ1-5; 11 bases map to TRBD1. Trimming took 7 bases from V and 5 from J; bases not matched to a gene: 7. Germline CDR1 is MDHEN and CDR2 is SYDVKM. CDR3 length: 15 residues.

The V call is TRBV6-6, the J call TRBJ2-3; D possibly corresponds to TRBD2 (6 bases). The ends were cut back, 2 bases at V and 4 bases at J, with 13 bases in the middle. This CDR3 region has 15 residues. Germline values: CDR1 MNHNY, CDR2 SVGAGI (reference sequence). The CDR3 nucleotides are TGTGCCAGCAGTTACGTTTCTAGCGCGGCAGATACGCAGTATTTT. Encoded protein: CASSYVSSAADTQYF.

V gene TRBV27 combines with J gene TRBJ2-3; the D is unclear. The CDR3 runs to 14 residues. Germline V gene data show CDR1 as MNHEY and CDR2 as SMNVEV (reference sequence). Deletions cut 3 bases from V and 0 bases from J, with 7 bases between. This chain's CDR3 is CASSFLGSTDTQYF. CDR3 coding DNA: TGTGCCAGCAGTTTCTTGGGGAGCACAGATACGCAGTATTTT.

The chain employs TRBV7-9 and TRBJ2-7; 12 bases match TRBD2. This CDR3 has 14 residues. The V segment lost 10 bases and the J segment 3 bases; nucleotides outside the gene matches: 7. Germline CDR1 SEHNR, CDR2 FQNEAQ (reference sequence). The chain's CDR3 is CATARLAGDYEQYF. In DNA form, the CDR3 reads TGTGCCACTGCCAGACTAGCGGGAGACTACGAGCAGTACTTC.

CDR3 DNA: TGTGCCAGCAGTTACGACACCTCCTACGAGCAGTACTTC. Translated, it gives CASSYDTSYEQYF. V and J are TRBV6-5 and TRBJ2-7; no clear D gene. Trimming cost V 2 bases and J 0 bases, with 5 bases left between them. Germline V lookup: CDR1 MNHEY, CDR2 SVGAGI. The CDR3 sequence is 13 residues long.

The chain employs TRBV27 and TRBJ2-7; 12 bases map to TRBD2. The V gene's germline CDR1 is MNHEY and CDR2 SMNVEV (reference sequence). V lost 5 bases and J lost 3; bases outside the gene matches: 8. The CDR3 is made up of 16 amino acids. CDR3 in amino acids: CASSTTLAGGRYEQYF. For the CDR3, the DNA is TGTGCCAGCAGTACGACACTAGCGGGGGGCCGCTACGAGCAGTACTTC.

V is TRBV6-1 and J is TRBJ2-5, with 7 bases that match TRBD1. The V gene end was trimmed by 7 bases and the J gene end by 1 base; junction bases not matched to a gene: 6. The CDR3 is made up of 14 amino acids. Germline assignment: CDR1 MNHNS and CDR2 SASEGT. CDR3 in amino acids: CASKQGPLQETQYF. For the CDR3, the DNA is TGTGCCAGCAAACAGGGGCCTCTCCAAGAGACCCAGTACTTC.

Only one count was recorded for this clone. The chain combines TRBV7-2 with TRBJ1-4; TRBD1 aligns across 8 bases. From germline, CDR1 is SGHTA and CDR2 FQGNSA. The CDR3 spans 15 residues. The V and J ends lost 5 bases and 4 bases, in that order; junction bases with no gene match: 6. Here the CDR3 reads CASSLWTGNNEKLFF. The CDR3 region has the DNA TGTGCCAGCAGCCTCTGGACAGGGAATAATGAAAAACTGTTTTTT.